These 21 T cell receptor beta chains originate from one sample sequenced in a study of T cell repertoires in aging, cancer and after chemotherapy. A mixed TRB-A/B primer pool amplified rearranged TRB by multiplex touch-down PCR. TCRdb processed the multiplex PCR reads anew with MiXCR; each CDR3 protein has one entry. The table has roughly 4,200 distinct CDR3 sequences, approximately 26% seen once. Peripheral blood genomic DNA, not sorted cells or RNA, was the template. The sequenced sample consisted of blood. These receptors all stem from a human donor with a blood cancer.

On this clonotype: A much more abundant neighbour one base away suggests this may be a read error. V is TRBV5-6 and J is TRBJ2-7; possibly TRBD1 or TRBD2 for D (5 bases each). V shed 0 bases and J shed 7 bases, with 17 bases lying between them. The germline V gene has CDR1 SGHDT and CDR2 YYEEEE. This CDR3 contains 15 residues. CDR3 nucleotide sequence: TGTGCCAGCAGCTTGGATCCCGGGACCTACAATGAGCAGTACTTC. This codes for CASSLDPGTYNEQYF.

The V gene is TRBV28, the J gene TRBJ2-7, with TRBD2 matching over 8 bases. The junction had 6 bases not matched to a gene; V was cut back by 2 bases and J by 3 bases. Germline lookup yields CDR1 MDHEN and CDR2 SYDVKM. The CDR3 sequence is 15 residues long. The CDR3 protein is CASSLTVAGNYEQYF. As DNA, the CDR3 is TGTGCCAGCAGTTTAACCGTAGCGGGGAACTACGAGCAGTACTTC.

With respect to this clonotype: One end of the junction fails to match germline, which may point to a read error. This chain links TRBV7-7 with TRBJ2-1; 10 nucleotides match TRBD2. This CDR3 is built from 15 residues. The germline CDR1 and CDR2 sequences are SSHAT and FNYEAQ (reference sequence). In DNA form, the CDR3 reads TGTGCTAGCAGCCAAGAAGCGGGAGGGTTCTATGAGCAGTTCTTC. It specifies CASSQEAGGFYEQFF.

In this sample, this clonotype is medium-sized. Here the CDR3 reads CSITRREIGTDTQYF. In DNA form, the CDR3 reads TGCAGCATCACACGGCGAGAGATTGGCACAGATACGCAGTATTTT. The chain joins TRBV29-1 to TRBJ2-3; D gene ambiguous. Germline V gene data show CDR1 as SQVTM and CDR2 as ANQGSEA. The CDR3 totals 15 residues. V lost 8 bases and J 1 base, leaving 19 bases between the germline ends.

In this sample, this clonotype is medium-sized. The chain carries TRBV5-5 and TRBJ1-6; no clear D. The CDR3 covers 16 residues. CDR1 SGHKS and CDR2 YYEKEE come from the germline V gene (reference sequence). Trimming pared 4 bases from V and 5 bases from J, leaving 16 bases between. CDR3 sequence reads: CASSPRRTAHNSPLHF. CDR3 nucleotide sequence: TGTGCCAGCAGCCCGCGACGGACGGCCCATAATTCACCCCTCCACTTT.

This sequence joins TRBV20-1 and TRBJ2-1; 15 bases line up with TRBD2. The junction had 7 bases not matched to a gene; V was cut back by 3 bases and J by 4 bases. The V gene's germline CDR1 is DFQATT and CDR2 SNEGSKA (reference sequence). CDR3 size: 17 residues. DNA of the CDR3: TGCAGTGCTAGCGGACTAGCGGGAGGGCCCAAATACAATGAGCAGTTCTTC. It yields the protein CSASGLAGGPKYNEQFF.

This clonotype has more than one count but fewer than ten. The chain employs TRBV15 and TRBJ2-5; TRBD2 might be the D (6 bases). CDR3 length: 14 residues. The germline gives CDR1 LNHNV, CDR2 YYDKDF (reference sequence). Trimming cost V 5 bases and J 6 bases, with 16 bases left between them. CDR3 DNA sequence: TGTGCCACCAGCGAAGGGACTTCGGTACAGACCCAGTACTTC. Amino acid sequence: CATSEGTSVQTQYF.

By share, this clonotype ranks as medium-sized. The chain recombines TRBV5-1 with TRBJ1-2; no clear D gene. V lost 0 bases and J 1 base, leaving 10 bases between the germline ends. This CDR3 is built from 15 residues. Per the germline V gene, CDR1 is SGHRS and CDR2 is YFSETQ. CDR3 in DNA: TGCGCCAGCAGCTTGGAGGTCCAGGTTAACTATGGCTACACCTTC. Residues: CASSLEVQVNYGYTF.

The chain recombines TRBV19 with TRBJ2-7, with TRBD1 matching 10 bases. This CDR3 is 15 amino acids long. Germline V lookup: CDR1 LNHDA, CDR2 SQIVND (reference sequence). After removal of 1 base from V and 3 bases from J, the junction contained 3 bases not matched to a gene. For the CDR3, the DNA is TGTGCCAGTAGTATAGGGACAGGGGGAATCTACGAGCAGTACTTC. Translated: CASSIGTGGIYEQYF. The full variable domain, with the rest looked up from reference TRBV19 and TRBJ2-7, is DGGITQSPKYLFRKEGQNVTLSCEQNLNHDAMYWYRQDPGQGLRLIYYSQIVNDFQKGDIAEGYSVSREKKESFPLTVTSAQKNPTAFYLCASSIGTGGIYEQYFGPGTRLTVT.

The rearrangement links TRBV15 to TRBJ1-1; no definite D call. Germline-derived CDR1 and CDR2 are LNHNV and YYDKDF (reference sequence). Trimming took 0 bases from V and 0 from J, leaving 8 bases between them. The CDR3 is 15 residues long. The CDR3 protein is CATSRDIKVNTEAFF. CDR3 sequence (DNA): TGTGCCACCAGCAGAGATATAAAGGTGAACACTGAAGCTTTCTTT.

This clonotype was counted between two and nine times. The rearrangement links TRBV20-1 to TRBJ2-2; 9 bases are a match to TRBD2. The CDR3 length is 16 residues. Germline values: CDR1 DFQATT, CDR2 SNEGSKA (reference sequence). With 2 bases clipped from V and 5 bases from J, the junction kept 9 bases outside the gene matches. The CDR3 coding sequence is TGCAGTGCTAGAAGGGTAGCGGGAGTTCATACCGGGGAGCTGTTTTTT. Translated: CSARRVAGVHTGELFF.

By share, this clonotype ranks as medium-sized. The chain joins TRBV29-1 to TRBJ1-2; tentative D call: TRBD1 (5 bases). V lost 5 bases to trimming and J lost 3 bases, with 10 bases between them. The germline V gene has CDR1 SQVTM and CDR2 ANQGSEA. The CDR3 extends over 12 amino acids. The CDR3 reads CSVQGVDYGYTF. DNA for the CDR3: TGCAGCGTTCAAGGGGTTGACTATGGCTACACCTTC.

This rearrangement joins TRBV5-1 to TRBJ1-2, with 7 positions matching TRBD1. The germline V gene has CDR1 SGHRS and CDR2 YFSETQ. With V trimmed by 0 bases and J by 0 bases, 2 bases remained unmatched. The CDR3 is 15 residues long. The CDR3 region is CASSLGGTANYGYTF. As DNA, the CDR3 is TGCGCCAGCAGCTTGGGGGGGACAGCTAACTATGGCTACACCTTC.

The chain joins TRBV7-9 to TRBJ2-7, with unresolved D. CDR1 and CDR2 from the germline V gene are SEHNR and FQNEAQ (reference sequence). This CDR3 is built from 12 residues. Trimming left V 1 base short and J 4 bases short, with 5 bases between. This CDR3 reads CASSLGQYEQYF. The CDR3 DNA follows: TGTGCCAGCAGCTTAGGGCAGTACGAGCAGTACTTC.

The CDR3 protein is CATSDQGAGDTQYF. CDR3 DNA sequence: TGTGCCACCAGTGATCAGGGGGCCGGGGATACGCAGTATTTT. This chain links TRBV24-1 with TRBJ2-3, with 8 bases fitting TRBD1. Per the germline V gene, CDR1 is KGHDR and CDR2 is SFDVKD. V was clipped by 3 bases and J by 6 bases; unmatched bases: 4. The CDR3 totals 14 residues.

The V and J genes are TRBV7-9 and TRBJ2-5, with 7 bases that match TRBD2. The CDR3 has 20 amino acids. Germline V gives CDR1 SEHNR, CDR2 FQNEAQ (reference sequence). V lost 7 bases, J lost 2 bases, and 25 bases stayed unmatched. CDR3 sequence: CASTGFLGPGGSGKQETQYF. CDR3 sequence (DNA): TGTGCCAGCACCGGGTTTCTGGGTCCGGGGGGAAGCGGGAAACAAGAGACCCAGTACTTC.

This clonotype is labeled as medium-sized. The chain combines TRBV12-3 or TRBV12-4 with TRBJ2-2; 12 nucleotides line up with TRBD2. The V and J ends lost 5 bases and 0 bases, in that order; junction bases with no gene match: 4. The CDR3 spans 17 residues. The CDR3 loop is CASSTLAGGSNTGELFF. CDR3 in DNA: TGTGCCAGCAGTACCCTAGCGGGAGGGTCGAACACCGGGGAGCTGTTTTTT.

This clonotype qualifies as medium-sized (0.01 to 0.1%). The chain combines TRBV6-2 or TRBV6-3 with TRBJ2-1, with D unresolved. Trimming took 0 bases from V and 2 from J, leaving 5 bases between them. In germline, CDR1 is MNHEY, CDR2 SVGEGT. This CDR3 has 14 amino acids. CDR3 protein: CASSYSTAYNEQFF. The CDR3 DNA is TGTGCCAGCAGTTACTCGACCGCCTACAATGAGCAGTTCTTC.

The chain joins TRBV29-1 to TRBJ2-1; TRBD2 matches 9 bases. CDR3 size: 11 residues. The V gene's germline CDR1 is SQVTM and CDR2 ANQGSEA. With 7 bases clipped from V and 10 bases from J, the junction kept 5 bases outside the gene matches. The CDR3 region is CSGGGGAEQFF. Here the CDR3 DNA reads TGCAGCGGGGGCGGGGGGGCCGAGCAGTTCTTC.

The chain links TRBV5-1 to TRBJ1-2; 7 bases match TRBD1. The CDR3 length is 15 residues. Germline V gives CDR1 SGHRS, CDR2 YFSETQ. V shed 3 bases and J 6 bases; nucleotides not matched to a gene: 11. CDR3 coding DNA: TGCGCCAGCAGCTCGACAGGCCCCAGGGGGGATGGCTACACCTTC. This codes for CASSSTGPRGDGYTF.

The chain is built from TRBV7-3 and TRBJ2-7; the D gene is possibly TRBD2 (6 bases). The CDR3 is made up of 13 amino acids. V lost 5 bases and J 5 bases, leaving 13 bases between the germline ends. CDR1 and CDR2 (germline): SGHTA, FQGTGA. CDR3 sequence reads: CASSLQEGDEQYF. The CDR3 nucleotides are TGTGCCAGCAGCCTACAGGAGGGCGACGAGCAGTACTTC.